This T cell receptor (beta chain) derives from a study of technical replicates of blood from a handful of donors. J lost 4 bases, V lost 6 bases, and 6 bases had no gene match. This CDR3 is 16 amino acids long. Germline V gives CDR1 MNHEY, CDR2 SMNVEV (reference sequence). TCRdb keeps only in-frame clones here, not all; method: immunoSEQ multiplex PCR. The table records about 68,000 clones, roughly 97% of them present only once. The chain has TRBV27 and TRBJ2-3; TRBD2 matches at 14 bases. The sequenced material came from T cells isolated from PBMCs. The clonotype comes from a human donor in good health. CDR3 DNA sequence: TGTGCCAGCAGAAGACTAGCGGGAGGGCCTTCAGATACGCAGTATTTT. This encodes CASRRLAGGPSDTQYF.